A selection of T cell receptor beta chains follows, all from one sample in a study of vaccination and CD4 T cells after COVID-19. Using its own MiXCR run on the PCR reads, TCRdb lists one record per CDR3 protein. This table has 15,000 to 19,000 distinct CDR3 sequences, roughly 61% appearing once. Their cognate antigens are unknown. The sample was CD4+ T cells from blood, cultured in vitro. The receptor set was obtained from a human donor who had recovered from COVID-19. Each CDR3 is given with its conserved first and last residue. D genes are given only for firm matches. The size entry is marked missing in some rows and otherwise reads once, few, many or a size class.

v_call	d_call	clone_size	j_call	cdr3_aa	cdr3_nt
TRBV5-1	TRBD1	.	TRBJ2-1	CASSSPRDREVNEQFF	TGCGCCAGCAGCTCTCCCCGGGACAGGGAGGTCAATGAGCAGTTCTTC
TRBV18	TRBD1	.	TRBJ2-3	CASSTVRQGTTDTQYF	TGTGCCAGCTCAACTGTACGACAGGGAACAACAGATACGCAGTATTTT
TRBV7-2	.	.	TRBJ1-1	CASSSGPMNTEAFF	TGTGCCAGCAGCTCGGGACCTATGAACACTGAAGCTTTCTTT
TRBV6-2/TRBV6-3	TRBD1	.	TRBJ1-1	CASSIFPTGGDTEAFF	TGTGCCAGCAGTATATTCCCGACAGGGGGCGACACTGAAGCTTTCTTT
TRBV7-2	TRBD2	.	TRBJ2-1	CASSLALRAGLAGGRYNEQFF	TGTGCCAGCAGCTTAGCGCTAAGGGCAGGACTAGCGGGGGGGCGTTACAATGAGCAGTTCTTC
TRBV20-1	.	few	TRBJ1-6	CSASLGTNSPLHF	TGCAGTGCTTCTCTTGGAACAAATTCACCCCTCCACTTT
TRBV2	.	.	TRBJ1-2	CASSQEIGYTF	TGTGCCAGCAGTCAGGAGATAGGCTACACCTTC
TRBV19	.	few	TRBJ1-1	CASSRGQGEAFF	TGTGCCAGTAGCCGGGGGCAGGGTGAAGCTTTCTTT
TRBV19	TRBD1	.	TRBJ2-2	CASSVRDRDTGELFF	TGTGCCAGTAGTGTCCGGGACAGGGACACCGGGGAGCTGTTTTTT
TRBV27	TRBD1	few	TRBJ1-1	CASSLYGTAQNTEAFF	TGTGCCAGCAGTCTATACGGGACAGCCCAAAACACTGAAGCTTTCTTT
TRBV2	TRBD2	.	TRBJ2-1	CASRALRGGKAGGHYEQFF	TGTGCCAGCAGGGCTCTTCGGGGAGGGAAGGCGGGAGGGCATTATGAGCAGTTCTTC
TRBV6-1	.	.	TRBJ2-3	CASKGQARSSTDTQYF	TGTGCCAGCAAGGGTCAGGCTAGATCTAGCACAGATACGCAGTATTTT
TRBV11-2	.	once	TRBJ1-1	CASTLPGNTEAFF	TGTGCCAGCACCCTCCCCGGGAACACTGAAGCTTTCTTT
TRBV14	TRBD2	once	TRBJ2-7	CASSQVMGEGGEQYF	TGTGCCAGCAGCCAAGTGATGGGGGAGGGAGGCGAGCAGTACTTC
TRBV20-1	.	.	TRBJ2-1	CSARMGGGGPYNEQFF	TGCAGTGCTAGAATGGGTGGCGGCGGACCCTACAATGAGCAGTTCTTC
TRBV20-1	TRBD1	.	TRBJ1-5	CSARGTGDHQPQHF	TGCAGTGCTAGAGGGACAGGGGACCATCAGCCCCAGCATTTT
TRBV6-4	TRBD1	few	TRBJ1-6	CASSPRQGGNSPLHF	TGTGCCAGCAGCCCGAGACAGGGAGGTAATTCACCCCTCCACTTT
TRBV7-6	.	.	TRBJ2-5	CASSLGGASQETQYF	TGTGCCAGCAGCTTAGGGGGGGCAAGCCAAGAGACCCAGTACTTC
TRBV30	TRBD1	.	TRBJ2-5	CAWSAGTGGREETQYF	TGTGCCTGGAGTGCCGGGACAGGAGGGCGTGAGGAGACCCAGTACTTC
TRBV9	.	.	TRBJ2-5	CASSETTGRETQYF	TGTGCCAGCAGCGAGACCACAGGGAGGGAGACCCAGTACTTC
TRBV3-1	TRBD1	.	TRBJ1-6	CASSRSRTGNNSPLHF	TGTGCCAGCAGCCGCTCGAGGACAGGGAATAATTCACCCCTCCACTTT
TRBV15	TRBD1	few	TRBJ1-1	CATSSRQGSTEAFF	TGTGCCACCAGCTCGCGACAGGGCAGCACTGAAGCTTTCTTT
TRBV6-1	TRBD1	.	TRBJ1-1	CASSEEQGGTEAFF	TGTGCCAGCAGTGAAGAACAGGGGGGCACTGAAGCTTTCTTT
TRBV10-1	TRBD2	.	TRBJ2-1	CASSEGSGSRDEQFF	TGCGCCAGCAGTGAAGGTAGCGGGAGTCGGGATGAGCAGTTCTTC
TRBV11-3	.	.	TRBJ1-1	CASSLAQGRGTEAFF	TGTGCCAGCAGCTTAGCGCAGGGGAGGGGCACTGAAGCTTTCTTT
TRBV4-2	TRBD2	.	TRBJ2-1	CASSQGAGGNNEQFF	TGTGCCAGCAGCCAAGGGGCGGGGGGGAACAATGAGCAGTTCTTC
TRBV6-2/TRBV6-3	.	.	TRBJ1-5	CASRQGRLSNQPQHF	TGTGCCAGCAGACAAGGACGGCTTAGCAATCAGCCCCAGCATTTT
TRBV7-2	.	.	TRBJ1-1	CASSSPRGKLMNTEAFF	TGTGCCAGCAGTTCCCCCCGCGGTAAGCTAATGAACACTGAAGCTTTCTTT
TRBV28	.	.	TRBJ1-6	CASTLYNSPLHF	TGTGCCAGCACCCTTTATAATTCACCCCTCCACTTT
TRBV6-1	.	.	TRBJ1-6	CASSEFSMPLHF	TGTGCCAGCTCGGAGTTTTCAATGCCCCTCCACTTT
TRBV28	TRBD1	.	TRBJ1-1	CASSFLGQEGTEAFF	TGTGCCAGCAGTTTTCTCGGACAGGAAGGGACTGAAGCTTTCTTT
TRBV12-3/TRBV12-4	.	few	TRBJ2-5	CASSSGGLETQYF	TGTGCCAGCAGTTCAGGGGGACTGGAGACCCAGTACTTC
TRBV7-9	.	.	TRBJ1-1	CASSQDQGTTEAFF	TGTGCCAGCAGCCAAGACCAGGGGACCACTGAAGCTTTCTTT